This TCR beta chain stems from a study of T-cell memory formation after mild COVID-19. Broader study findings: Contracting CD4+ clones sat mainly in CM and EM; CD8+ in EMRA.

TCRdb passed the 5' RACE reads through MiXCR, listing each CDR3 protein once. The sample holds hundreds of thousands of distinct CDR3 sequences, just over 15% seen once. Losses at the gene ends were 3 bases for V and 4 bases for J; bases not matched to a gene: 6. The CDR3 sequence is 15 residues long. Germline values: CDR1 SGHRS, CDR2 YFSETQ. This clonotype appeared many times. Its target is unknown. The genes are TRBV5-1 and TRBJ1-5; 8 bases are shared with TRBD1. The sequenced sample was PBMCs or a T cell subset sorted from them (not recorded which). This TCR derives from an adult woman who had mild COVID-19 (a few samples of this study predate the infection). Cell type and time point are not known. In DNA, the CDR3 is TGCGCCAGCAGCTCGGATGGACAGGGAAATCAGCCCCAGCATTTT. As protein: CASSSDGQGNQPQHF.